This T cell receptor (beta chain) was obtained from a study of shared clonotypes between healthy human individuals. The quantity of DNA used in unsorted PBMC replicate PCRs was approximately 320 ng, corresponding to tens of thousands of T cell genomes. Ten immunoSEQ deep assay plates were used to sequence unsorted PBMC DNA. Authors' processing steps: ImmunoSEQ yielded junction-only sequences lacking quality scores, so filtering differed. The table came from immunoSEQ multiplex PCR; TCRdb's copy has only in-frame clones and leaves some out. D and trimming come from the DNA, and the V and J calls and clone size come from that table. The data hold 400,000 to 600,000 clones, with roughly 77% observed a single time. Adult Caucasians living in Nashville, Tennessee made up all of the donors. Germline V gene lookup returns CDR1 SGHNT and CDR2 YENEEA. The J segment lost 8 bases and the V segment lost 1 base, leaving 5 bases of the junction unmatched. This CDR3 region has 14 residues.

The chain employs TRBV11-3 and TRBJ2-1; 7 nucleotides line up with TRBD1. The specimen was PBMCs. This receptor was identified in a woman aged 40 to 55 in good health. Some clones in this sample may be carry-over from other donors' samples. CDR3 DNA: TGTGCCAGCAGCTTAGGCAGGGGGACGGATGAGCAGTTCTTC. Translation: CASSLGRGTDEQFF.